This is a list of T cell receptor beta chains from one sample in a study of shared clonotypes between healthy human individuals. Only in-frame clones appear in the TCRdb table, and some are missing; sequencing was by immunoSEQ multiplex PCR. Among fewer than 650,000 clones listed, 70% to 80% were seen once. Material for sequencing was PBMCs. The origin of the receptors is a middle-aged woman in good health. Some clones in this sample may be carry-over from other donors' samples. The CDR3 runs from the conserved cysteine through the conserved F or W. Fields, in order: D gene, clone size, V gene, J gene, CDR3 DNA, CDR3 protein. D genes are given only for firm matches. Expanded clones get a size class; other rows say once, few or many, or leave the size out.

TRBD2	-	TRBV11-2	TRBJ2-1	TGTGCCAGCAGCCGGGGACTAGCGGGGCCACAGGTATACAATGAGCAGTTCTTC	CASSRGLAGPQVYNEQFF
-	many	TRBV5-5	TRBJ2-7	TGTGCCAGCAGCTCCTTACCCTACGAGCAGTACTTC	CASSSLPYEQYF
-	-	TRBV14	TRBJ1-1	TGTGCCAGCAGCCCGGCGGGAGAAGCTTTCTTT	CASSPAGEAFF
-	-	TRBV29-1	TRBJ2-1	TGCAGCGTTGTTGGTCATAGGACTACATTTCGAAATGAGCAGTTCTTC	CSVVGHRTTFRNEQFF
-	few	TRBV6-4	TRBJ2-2	TGTGCCAGCAGTGTAAGCCCGACCGGGGAGCTGTTTTTT	CASSVSPTGELFF
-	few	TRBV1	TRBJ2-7	TGCACCAGCAGCCAGGGGGAGAATTACGAGCAGTACTTC	CTSSQGENYEQYF
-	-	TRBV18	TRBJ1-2	TGTGCCAGCTCACCAGAGATTGCCCAGGTATCACACTATGGCTACACCTTC	CASSPEIAQVSHYGYTF
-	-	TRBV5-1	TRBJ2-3	TGCGCCAGCATGATCCAGGGTACAGATACGCAGTATTTT	CASMIQGTDTQYF
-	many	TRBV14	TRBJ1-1	TGTGCCAGCAGCCAACTTGCCTGGAACACTGAAGCTTTCTTT	CASSQLAWNTEAFF
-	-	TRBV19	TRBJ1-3	TGTGCCAGTAGTATACCCCGCCTCGGCTCCTCTGGAAACACCATATATTTT	CASSIPRLGSSGNTIYF
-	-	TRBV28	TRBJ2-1	TGTGCCAGCAGTTCTGGCAATGAGCAGTTCTTC	CASSSGNEQFF
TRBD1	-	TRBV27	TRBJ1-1	TGTGCCAGCAGTTACCACAGGGGTTTGGGCACTGAAGCTTTCTTT	CASSYHRGLGTEAFF
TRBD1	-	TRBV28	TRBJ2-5	TGTGCCAGTATCTCCCCGGGACAGGGGCTAGAGACCCAGTACTTC	CASISPGQGLETQYF
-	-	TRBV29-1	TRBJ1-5	TGCAGCGTTGAAAATGTTGGGCAGCCCCAGCATTTT	CSVENVGQPQHF
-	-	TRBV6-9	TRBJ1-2	TGTGCCAGCAGTTATTCTAGTTTTTGGCACTTC	CASSYSSFWHF
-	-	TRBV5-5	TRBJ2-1	TGTGCCAGCAGCCGATCCGGCATTGAGCAGTTCTTC	CASSRSGIEQFF